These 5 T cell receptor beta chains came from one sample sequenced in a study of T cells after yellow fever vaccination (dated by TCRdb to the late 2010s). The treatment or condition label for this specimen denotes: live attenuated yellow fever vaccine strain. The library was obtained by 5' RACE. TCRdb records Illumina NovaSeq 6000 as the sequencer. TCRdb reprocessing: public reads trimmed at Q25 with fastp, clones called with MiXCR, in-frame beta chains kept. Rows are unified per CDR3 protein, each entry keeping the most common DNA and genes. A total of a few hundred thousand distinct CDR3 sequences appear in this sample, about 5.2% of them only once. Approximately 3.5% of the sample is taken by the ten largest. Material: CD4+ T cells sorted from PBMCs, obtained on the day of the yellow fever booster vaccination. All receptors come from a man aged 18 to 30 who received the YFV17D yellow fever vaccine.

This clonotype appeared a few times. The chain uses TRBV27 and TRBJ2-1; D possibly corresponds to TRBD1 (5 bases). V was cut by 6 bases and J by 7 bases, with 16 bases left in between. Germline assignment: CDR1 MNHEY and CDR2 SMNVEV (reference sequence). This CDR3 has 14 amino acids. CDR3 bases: TGTGCCAGCAGACTCCGGACAAGTCTAAATGAGCAGTTCTTC. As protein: CASRLRTSLNEQFF.

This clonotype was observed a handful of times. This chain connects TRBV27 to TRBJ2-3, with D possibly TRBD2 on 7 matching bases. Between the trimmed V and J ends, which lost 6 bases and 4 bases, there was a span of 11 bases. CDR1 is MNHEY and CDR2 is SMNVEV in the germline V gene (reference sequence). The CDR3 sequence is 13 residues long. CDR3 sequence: CASRAGAADTQYF. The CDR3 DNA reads TGTGCCAGCAGGGCGGGGGCCGCAGATACGCAGTATTTT.

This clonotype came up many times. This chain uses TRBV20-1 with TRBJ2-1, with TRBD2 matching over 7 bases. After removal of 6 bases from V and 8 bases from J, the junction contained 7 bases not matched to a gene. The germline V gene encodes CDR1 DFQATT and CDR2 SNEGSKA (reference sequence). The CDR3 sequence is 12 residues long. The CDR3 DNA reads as TGCAGTGCAAAGAGACTAGCCGATGAGCAGTTCTTC. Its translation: CSAKRLADEQFF.

The CDR3 nucleotides are TGTGCCAGCAGCTTACAGGGATGGGTTACAGATACGCAGTATTTT. Protein: CASSLQGWVTDTQYF. This chain links TRBV7-9 with TRBJ2-3; D may be TRBD1 (5 bases). This CDR3 spans 15 amino acids. CDR1 is SEHNR, CDR2 FQNEAQ, per germline (reference sequence). The germline V and J ends were trimmed by 2 bases and 3 bases, with 12 bases remaining between them.

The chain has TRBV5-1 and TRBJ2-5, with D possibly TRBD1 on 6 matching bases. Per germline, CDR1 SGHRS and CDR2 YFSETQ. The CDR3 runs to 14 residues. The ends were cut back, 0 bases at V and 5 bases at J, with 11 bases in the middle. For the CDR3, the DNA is TGCGCCAGCAGCTTGGAGGGGGTGTTGGAGACCCAGTACTTC. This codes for CASSLEGVLETQYF.